These 7 T cell receptor beta chains were all obtained from the same sample, sequenced in a study of blood T cell repertoires in COVID-19. Only in-frame clones appear in the TCRdb table, and some are missing; sequencing was by immunoSEQ multiplex PCR. The repertoire has 440,000 or so clones, approximately 91% of them found once; the top ten carry 1.5% to 1.9%. The specimen was peripheral blood. All receptors derive from a middle-aged woman with COVID-19, enrolled during active disease.

The rearrangement uses TRBV27 and TRBJ2-5, with TRBD2 identical over 11 bases. Germline values: CDR1 MNHEY, CDR2 SMNVEV (reference sequence). Trimming at V came to 6 bases and at J to 5 bases, leaving 8 bases not matched to a gene. The CDR3 runs to 15 residues. CDR3 DNA: TGTGCCAGCAGATACCTAGCGGGGGGCGGGGAGACCCAGTACTTC. Translated: CASRYLAGGGETQYF.

V and J are TRBV5-4 and TRBJ1-1; perhaps TRBD1 as D (6 bases). Trimming removed 4 bases from V and 3 bases from J, with 7 bases in between. The V gene's germline CDR1 is SGHNT and CDR2 YYREEE (reference sequence). CDR3 size: 12 residues. The CDR3 region has the DNA TGTGCCAGCAGCAAGGGGGACACTGAAGCTTTCTTT. This translates into CASSKGDTEAFF.

The V gene is TRBV9, the J gene TRBJ1-2; 7 nucleotides match TRBD1. Trimming at V came to 7 bases and at J to 7 bases, leaving 10 bases not matched to a gene. Per germline, CDR1 SGDLS and CDR2 YYNGEE. The CDR3 runs 13 residues. CDR3 sequence (DNA): TGTGCCAGCTCTCCCGGGACAGCGCGTGGCTACACCTTC. Protein: CASSPGTARGYTF.

The chain has TRBV6-2 or TRBV6-3 and TRBJ2-7; D is unclear. Trimming shortened V by 2 bases and J by 5 bases, and 16 bases separated the two germline ends. The CDR3 spans 15 residues. Germline CDR1 MNHEY, CDR2 SVGEGT. CDR3 coding DNA: TGTGCCAGCAGTTACGGCGGTAACCCGCCCCACGAGCAGTACTTC. Its protein product is CASSYGGNPPHEQYF.

CDR3 amino acids: CASSLVTGNGYTF. Here the CDR3 DNA reads TGTGCCAGCAGTTTAGTGACAGGGAATGGCTACACCTTC. This chain uses TRBV12-3 or TRBV12-4 with TRBJ1-2; 7 bases align to TRBD1. This CDR3 is 13 amino acids long. After removal of 1 base from V and 6 bases from J, the junction contained 2 bases not matched to a gene.

The chain joins TRBV6-6 to TRBJ1-5; perhaps TRBD1 as D (5 bases). Trimming stripped 2 bases from V and 3 bases from J, with 11 bases between. The CDR3 sequence is 15 residues long. Germline lookup yields CDR1 MNHNY and CDR2 SVGAGI (reference sequence). In DNA, the CDR3 is TGTGCCAGCAGTTACGATACAGGTCTCAATCAGCCCCAGCATTTT. It specifies CASSYDTGLNQPQHF.

V gene TRBV7-2 combines with J gene TRBJ1-6; D is undetermined. The CDR3 consists of 15 residues. V was clipped by 1 base and J by 9 bases, with 13 bases between them. In germline, CDR1 is SGHTA, CDR2 FQGNSA. The CDR3 spells CASSLGAGLSSPLHF. The CDR3 nucleotides read TGTGCCAGCAGCTTAGGAGCGGGGTTGAGTTCACCCCTCCACTTT.